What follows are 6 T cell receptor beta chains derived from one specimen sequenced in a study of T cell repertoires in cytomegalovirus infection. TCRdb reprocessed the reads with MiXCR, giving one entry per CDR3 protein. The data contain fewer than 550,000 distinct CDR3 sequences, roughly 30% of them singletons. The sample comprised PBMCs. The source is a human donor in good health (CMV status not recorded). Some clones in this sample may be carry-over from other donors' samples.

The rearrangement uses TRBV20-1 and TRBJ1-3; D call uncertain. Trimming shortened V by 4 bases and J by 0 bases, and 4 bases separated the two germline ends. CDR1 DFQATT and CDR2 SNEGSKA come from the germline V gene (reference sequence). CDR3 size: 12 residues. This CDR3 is CSATISGNTIYF. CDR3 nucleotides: TGCAGTGCTACAATCTCTGGAAACACCATATATTTT.

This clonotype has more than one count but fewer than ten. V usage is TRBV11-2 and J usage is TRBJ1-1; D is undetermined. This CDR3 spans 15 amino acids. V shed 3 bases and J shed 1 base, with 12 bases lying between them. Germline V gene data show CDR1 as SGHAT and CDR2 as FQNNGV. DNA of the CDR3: TGTGCCAGCAGCTTTGACACCATCCCGAACACTGAAGCTTTCTTT. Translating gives CASSFDTIPNTEAFF. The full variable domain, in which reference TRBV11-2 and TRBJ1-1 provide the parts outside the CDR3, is EAGVAQSPRYKIIEKRQSVAFWCNPISGHATLYWYQQILGQGPKLLIQFQNNGVVDDSQLPKDRFSAERLKGVDSTLKIQPAKLEDSAVYLCASSFDTIPNTEAFFGQGTRLTVV.

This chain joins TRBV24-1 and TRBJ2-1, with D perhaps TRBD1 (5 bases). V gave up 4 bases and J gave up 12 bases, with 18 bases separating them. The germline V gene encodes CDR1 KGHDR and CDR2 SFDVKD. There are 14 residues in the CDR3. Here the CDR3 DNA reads TGTGCCACCAGTGACCCCGGACAAGTCCCCGGGCAGTTCTTC. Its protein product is CATSDPGQVPGQFF.

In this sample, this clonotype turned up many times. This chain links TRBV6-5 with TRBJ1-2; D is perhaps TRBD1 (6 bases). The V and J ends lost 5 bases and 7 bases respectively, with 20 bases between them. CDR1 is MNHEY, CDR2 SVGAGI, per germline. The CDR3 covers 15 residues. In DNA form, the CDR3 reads TGTGCCAGCAGTACTCCGGGACATCCTTTGAGTGGCTACACCTTC. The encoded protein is CASSTPGHPLSGYTF.

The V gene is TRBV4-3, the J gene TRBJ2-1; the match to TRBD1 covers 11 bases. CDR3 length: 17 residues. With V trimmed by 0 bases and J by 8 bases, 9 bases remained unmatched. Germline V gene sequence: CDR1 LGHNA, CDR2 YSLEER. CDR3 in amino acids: CASSQDPGQGGDDEQFF. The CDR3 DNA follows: TGCGCCAGCAGCCAAGACCCGGGACAGGGGGGAGACGATGAGCAGTTCTTC.

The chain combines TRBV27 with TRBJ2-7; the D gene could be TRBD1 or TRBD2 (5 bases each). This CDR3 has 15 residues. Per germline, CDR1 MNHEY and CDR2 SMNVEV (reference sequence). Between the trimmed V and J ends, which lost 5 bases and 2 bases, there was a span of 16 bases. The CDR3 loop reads CASSPRGGRAYEQYF. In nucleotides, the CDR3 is TGTGCCAGCAGTCCTCGTGGGGGAAGGGCCTACGAGCAGTACTTC.